The 31 T cell receptor beta chains below were found in one sample sequenced in a study of regulatory T cells in long-lasting Graves disease. Libraries of TCR beta came from iRepertoire HTBI primers plus Arm-PCR of CDR3 regions. TCRdb reanalysed the multiplex PCR reads using MiXCR and keeps one entry per CDR3 protein. The table lists about 400,000 distinct CDR3 sequences, around 16% of them singletons. Time point of the sample: newly diagnosed GD, antithyroid drugs for less than 3 months. Preparation of the TCR library used RNA extracted from PBMCs. The same sample was also used in a study of T cells in Graves' hyperthyroidism and ophthalmopathy.

The source material was peripheral blood mononuclear cells (PBMCs), sampled at new diagnosis, from a patient treated with antithyroid drugs. The receptors were gathered from a woman in her thirties or forties with Graves disease.

This clonotype was observed at least ten times. The V call is TRBV28, the J call TRBJ2-3; D might be TRBD2 (5 bases). V shed 5 bases and J shed 2 bases, with 23 bases lying between them. The CDR3 covers 18 residues. Germline values: CDR1 MDHEN, CDR2 SYDVKM. The DNA of the CDR3 is TGTGCCAGCAGTCCAATAGTGCCACTTAGCGAACCCACAGATACGCAGTATTTT. It is translated as CASSPIVPLSEPTDTQYF.

This clonotype was found many times. The chain joins TRBV28 to TRBJ2-7; TRBD1 aligns across 7 bases. The CDR3 length is 18 residues. The V and J ends lost 5 bases and 5 bases, in that order; junction bases with no gene match: 21. CDR1 is MDHEN, CDR2 SYDVKM, per germline. CDR3 DNA sequence: TGTGCCAGCAGTCCAATCCTCGGACAGGCCCTAGCAGGGGACGAGCAGTACTTC. This gives the protein CASSPILGQALAGDEQYF.

This clonotype has a single count. The chain recombines TRBV12-3 or TRBV12-4 with TRBJ2-7; 8 nucleotides match TRBD1. The CDR3 is 14 residues long. With 5 bases clipped from V and 2 bases from J, the junction kept 5 bases outside the gene matches. Here the CDR3 reads CASSSLQGAYEQYF. The CDR3 DNA is TGTGCCAGCAGTAGCCTACAGGGGGCCTACGAGCAGTACTTC.

This clonotype was seen a few times. J is TRBJ2-7 and V is TRBV30, with D tentatively TRBD2 (6 bases). CDR3 size: 14 residues. In germline, CDR1 is GTSNPN, CDR2 SVGIG (reference sequence). V shed 0 bases and J shed 3 bases, with 12 bases lying between them. For the CDR3, the DNA is TGTGCCTGGAGTGTAGGCGGGATCCTCTACGAGCAGTACTTC. As protein: CAWSVGGILYEQYF.

V is TRBV6-1 and J is TRBJ2-2, with 7 nucleotides matching TRBD1. The CDR3 has 15 amino acids. The germline gives CDR1 MNHNS, CDR2 SASEGT. V trimming: 6 bases; J trimming: 6 bases; junction bases outside the gene matches: 10. CDR3 sequence reads: CASSKETGSPGELFF. The DNA for the CDR3 is TGTGCCAGCAGCAAGGAGACAGGGTCCCCCGGGGAGCTGTTTTTT.

This clonotype showed up just a few times. The J gene is TRBJ1-4, the V gene TRBV18; 8 bases align to TRBD1. Germline values: CDR1 KGHSH, CDR2 LQKENI. The CDR3 spans 14 residues. The J segment lost 6 bases and the V segment lost 6 bases, leaving 6 bases of the junction unmatched. The CDR3 sequence: CASSPGGGDEKLFF. CDR3 coding DNA: TGTGCCAGCTCTCCAGGGGGCGGTGATGAAAAACTGTTTTTT.

The chain employs TRBV7-9 and TRBJ1-1; 7 bases are a match to TRBD1. The V gene end was trimmed by 4 bases and the J gene end by 5 bases; junction bases not matched to a gene: 1. The CDR3 sequence is 12 residues long. Germline loops: CDR1 SEHNR, CDR2 FQNEAQ (reference sequence). CDR3 sequence (DNA): TGTGCCAGCAGCTCGGGACAGACTGAAGCTTTCTTT. It is translated as CASSSGQTEAFF.

At least ten counts were recorded for this clonotype. DNA for the CDR3: TGTGCCAGCAGTGGGACTAGCGGGAGGCCCCAGGAGACCCAGTACTTC. Translation gives CASSGTSGRPQETQYF. The rearrangement joins TRBV2 to TRBJ2-5; 14 bases map to TRBD2. Losses at the gene ends were 4 bases for V and 5 bases for J; bases not matched to a gene: 6. The CDR3 runs to 16 residues. Germline V gene lookup returns CDR1 SNHLY and CDR2 FYNNEI.

The chain combines TRBV4-3 with TRBJ2-5; 11 nucleotides match TRBD2. From germline, CDR1 is LGHNA and CDR2 YSLEER. V was clipped by 7 bases and J by 4 bases; unmatched bases: 8. CDR3 length equals 15 residues. The DNA of the CDR3 is TGCGCCAGCATCGTCGTGCTAGCGGGAGGAGAGACCCAGTACTTC. It yields the protein CASIVVLAGGETQYF.

This clonotype was detected many times. The chain combines TRBV27 with TRBJ1-4, with TRBD1 as a possible D gene (5 bases). V lost 3 bases to trimming and J lost 8 bases, with 10 bases between them. The CDR3 has 13 amino acids. Germline-derived CDR1 and CDR2 are MNHEY and SMNVEV (reference sequence). The CDR3 loop reads CASSFRVGEKLFF. The CDR3 nucleotides read TGTGCCAGCAGTTTCAGGGTTGGAGAAAAACTGTTTTTT.

This clonotype has at least ten counts. The chain employs TRBV20-1 and TRBJ2-1, with a weak D call TRBD2 (6 bases). CDR3 length equals 11 residues. With 3 bases removed from V and 6 bases from J, the gap between germline ends came to 6 bases. The V gene's germline CDR1 is DFQATT and CDR2 SNEGSKA (reference sequence). CDR3 coding DNA: TGCAGTGCTAGGGGGGGCAATGAGCAGTTCTTC. This encodes CSARGGNEQFF.

In its sample, this clonotype was seen many times. This chain joins TRBV28 and TRBJ1-2; D gene ambiguous. The CDR3 loop spans 13 amino acids. The germline V gene has CDR1 MDHEN and CDR2 SYDVKM. The V and J ends lost 1 base and 2 bases respectively, with 5 bases between them. The CDR3 region is CASSLYINYGYTF. DNA of the CDR3: TGTGCCAGCAGTTTATACATAAACTATGGCTACACCTTC.

This clonotype was observed many times. The DNA of the CDR3 is TGCAGCTCCATAACAGGAGACACCGGGGAGCTGTTTTTT. This translates into CSSITGDTGELFF. This chain connects TRBV29-1 to TRBJ2-2; possible D gene TRBD1, 5 bases. The V gene lost 8 bases and the J gene lost 3 bases, with 13 bases spanning the gap. Germline lookup yields CDR1 SQVTM and CDR2 ANQGSEA. There are 13 residues in the CDR3.

The chain couples TRBV7-3 to TRBJ1-6; no definite D call. The CDR3 is 15 residues long. V shed 5 bases and J shed 7 bases, with 15 bases lying between them. Germline assignment: CDR1 SGHTA and CDR2 FQGTGA. CDR3 in amino acids: CASSHASGANSPLHF. CDR3 nucleotides: TGTGCCAGCAGCCACGCGTCAGGAGCGAATTCACCCCTCCACTTT.

The CDR3 loop reads CASSRGAGLGGGTSTGELFF. The CDR3 region has the DNA TGTGCCAGTAGTAGGGGGGCGGGGTTGGGTGGCGGGACCTCCACCGGGGAGCTGTTTTTT. The chain couples TRBV19 to TRBJ2-2; D tentatively fits TRBD1 or TRBD2 (6 bases each). V was trimmed by 4 bases and J by 4 bases, leaving 28 bases between them. CDR1 and CDR2 from the germline V gene are LNHDA and SQIVND (reference sequence). The CDR3 consists of 20 residues.

This clonotype was detected only a few times. The chain recombines TRBV6-2 or TRBV6-3 with TRBJ2-7; TRBD2 aligns across 8 bases. This CDR3 is 14 amino acids long. The V gene's germline CDR1 is MNHEY and CDR2 SVGEGT. V lost 6 bases, J lost 5 bases, and 9 bases stayed unmatched. The CDR3 loop is CASSDGGVVHEQYF. DNA for the CDR3: TGTGCCAGCAGCGACGGGGGGGTAGTACACGAGCAGTACTTC.

The sample holds many counts of this clonotype. This chain joins TRBV20-1 and TRBJ2-7; D call uncertain. CDR1 is DFQATT and CDR2 is SNEGSKA in the germline V gene (reference sequence). The V gene lost 6 bases and the J gene lost 2 bases, with 11 bases spanning the gap. The CDR3 has 12 amino acids. The CDR3 sequence: CSADRGTYEQYF. In DNA form, the CDR3 reads TGCAGTGCCGACCGCGGAACCTACGAGCAGTACTTC.

This clonotype has at least ten counts. The rearrangement uses TRBV18 and TRBJ1-1; TRBD1 agrees at 8 bases. CDR1 is KGHSH, CDR2 LQKENI, per germline. This CDR3 is built from 12 residues. J lost 10 bases, V lost 2 bases, and 3 bases had no gene match. CDR3 residues: CASSPTQGGAFF. Here the CDR3 DNA reads TGTGCCAGCTCACCAACACAGGGGGGAGCTTTCTTT. The variable domain in full, with the rest retrieved from reference TRBV18 and TRBJ1-1, is NAGVMQNPRHLVRRRGQEARLRCSPMKGHSHVYWYRQLPEEGLKFMVYLQKENIIDESGMPKERFSAEFPKEGPSILRIQQVVRGDSAAYFCASSPTQGGAFFGQGTRLTVV.

This chain links TRBV7-2 with TRBJ2-3; the D is unclear. Germline CDR1 is SGHTA and CDR2 is FQGNSA. The CDR3 covers 15 residues. V lost 5 bases and J 4 bases, leaving 16 bases between the germline ends. The CDR3 DNA reads as TGTGCCAGCAGCCCCGCTGGTTGGTTCGCAGATACGCAGTATTTT. Translated, it gives CASSPAGWFADTQYF.

The chain combines TRBV5-6 with TRBJ2-1; TRBD2 matches at 13 bases. The germline CDR1 and CDR2 sequences are SGHDT and YYEEEE. The CDR3 loop spans 18 amino acids. Unmatched junction bases numbered 6, after V lost 2 bases and J lost 1 base. CDR3 coding DNA: TGTGCCAGCAGCTTCGGGACTAGCGGGGTTCCATCCTACAATGAGCAGTTCTTC. Its translation: CASSFGTSGVPSYNEQFF.

The chain joins TRBV20-1 to TRBJ2-4; D remains unclear. Between the trimmed V and J ends, which lost 1 base and 6 bases, there was a span of 10 bases. Germline lookup yields CDR1 DFQATT and CDR2 SNEGSKA (reference sequence). This CDR3 is built from 13 residues. CDR3 sequence reads: CSARVSIGNIQYF. CDR3 in DNA: TGCAGTGCTAGAGTATCAATCGGAAACATTCAGTACTTC.

The V call is TRBV5-6, the J call TRBJ2-1; TRBD2 aligns across 12 bases. J lost 9 bases, V lost 0 bases, and 7 bases had no gene match. Germline V gene lookup returns CDR1 SGHDT and CDR2 YYEEEE. The CDR3 covers 16 residues. As DNA, the CDR3 is TGTGCCAGCAGCTTGGGGACTAGCGGGGCTGTGGGTGAGCAGTTCTTC. Its translation: CASSLGTSGAVGEQFF.

This clonotype was seen at least ten times. This chain connects TRBV10-3 to TRBJ2-5; either TRBD1 or TRBD2 may fit D (5 bases each). Germline V gives CDR1 ENHRY, CDR2 SYGVKD. The length of the CDR3 is 13 residues. The V end lost 5 bases, the J end lost 5 bases, and 12 bases lay between the germline ends. The CDR3 DNA reads as TGTGCCATCAGTACAAGGGACGGGGAGACCCAGTACTTC. Its translation is CAISTRDGETQYF.

This clonotype was counted at least ten times. The chain joins TRBV12-3 or TRBV12-4 to TRBJ2-1; 9 positions agree with TRBD1. The CDR3 is 12 amino acids. V trimming: 6 bases; J trimming: 16 bases; junction bases outside the gene matches: 10. The CDR3 nucleotides read TGTGCCAGCAGGGCGGGCAGGACAGGGGAATTCTTC. The encoded protein is CASRAGRTGEFF.

This clonotype was detected only once. V gene TRBV28 combines with J gene TRBJ1-5; 9 bases map to TRBD1. This CDR3 region has 18 residues. Germline trimming cut 8 bases from V and 0 bases from J; bases unmatched to any gene: 14. CDR1 MDHEN and CDR2 SYDVKM come from the germline V gene. This CDR3 reads CASQFGTGSLNSNQPQHF. For the CDR3, the DNA is TGTGCCAGCCAGTTCGGGACAGGGAGCCTGAATAGCAATCAGCCCCAGCATTTT.

This clonotype was detected many times. This rearrangement joins TRBV7-2 to TRBJ2-3, with a weak D call TRBD2 (6 bases). The germline gives CDR1 SGHTA, CDR2 FQGNSA. There are 15 residues in the CDR3. Trimming cost V 6 bases and J 3 bases, with 16 bases left between them. This CDR3 is CASRKTRESTDTQYF. DNA for the CDR3: TGTGCCAGCAGAAAAACCCGGGAGTCGACAGATACGCAGTATTTT.

In this sample, this clonotype turned up many times. The chain carries TRBV12-3 or TRBV12-4 and TRBJ1-1; TRBD1 might be the D (5 bases). This CDR3 contains 15 residues. V gave up 1 base and J gave up 1 base, with 10 bases separating them. In DNA form, the CDR3 reads TGTGCCAGCAGTTTAGGGGCAGGGCAGAACACTGAAGCTTTCTTT. Residues: CASSLGAGQNTEAFF.

In its sample, this clonotype was seen many times. The rearrangement links TRBV7-2 to TRBJ2-3; D is ambiguous. The CDR3 totals 14 residues. V gave up 1 base and J gave up 10 bases, with 15 bases separating them. From germline, CDR1 is SGHTA and CDR2 FQGNSA. CDR3 loop: CASSLGLAQSAQYF. The CDR3 DNA reads as TGTGCCAGCAGCTTAGGGTTAGCCCAATCGGCGCAGTATTTT.

This clonotype was detected ten times or more. The chain uses TRBV11-2 and TRBJ1-1, with D possibly being TRBD1 (5 bases). Trimming pared 1 base from V and 0 bases from J, leaving 15 bases between. From germline, CDR1 is SGHAT and CDR2 FQNNGV. The CDR3 covers 17 residues. CDR3 DNA sequence: TGTGCCAGCAGCTTAGCTCGGACACCTCCCGTGAACACTGAAGCTTTCTTT. Amino acids: CASSLARTPPVNTEAFF.

This clonotype was observed at least ten times. This rearrangement joins TRBV6-1 to TRBJ1-1; 7 positions match TRBD1. With V trimmed by 5 bases and J by 1 base, 4 bases remained unmatched. CDR3 length: 14 residues. CDR1 is MNHNS and CDR2 is SASEGT in the germline V gene. CDR3 amino acids: CASSRTGRNTEAFF. The CDR3 DNA is TGTGCCAGCAGTCGGACAGGTAGGAACACTGAAGCTTTCTTT.

Regarding this clonotype: It differs at one base from a far larger clone, so likely a read error. V and J are TRBV12-3 or TRBV12-4 and TRBJ2-1; D is possibly TRBD2 (6 bases). The V and J ends lost 3 bases and 4 bases respectively, with 13 bases between them. The CDR3 runs to 15 residues. The CDR3 protein is CASSFGRGSYNEQFF. The CDR3 DNA reads as TGTGCCAGCAGTTTTGGACGGGGGTCTTACAATGAGCAGTTCTTC.